Listed here is a single TCR beta chain. Its antigen remains unknown. Described time point: week 35, safety follow-up. One vaccine dose held 300 ug of mutant IDH1 20-mer peptide and came with topical imiquimod. Patients underwent eight vaccinations, which took place in weeks 1, 3, 5, 7, 11, 15, 19 and 23. This sample stems from a study of a mutant IDH1 vaccine in newly diagnosed glioma. General study findings and limits: Apparently, pseudoprogression bore no relation to changes among the top peripheral T cell clonotypes. Immune responses induced by vaccination arose in 93.3% of the patients.

The CDR3 is 15 amino acids. The junction had 3 bases not matched to a gene; V was cut back by 2 bases and J by 2 bases. CDR1 SGHRS and CDR2 YFSETQ come from the germline V gene. The repertoire was sequenced with immunoSEQ multiplex PCR; TCRdb's copy has only in-frame clones and lacks some. The sample lists some 60,000 clones; roughly 81% were seen once. The sequenced sample was PBMCs, obtained from a glioma patient whose treatment included an IDH1 peptide vaccine. V and J are TRBV5-1 and TRBJ2-2, with 7 bases aligning to TRBD1. The TCR sequence derives from a man aged 35-49 years with glioma. This chain's CDR3 is CASSFDRANTGELFF. The CDR3 nucleotides read TGCGCCAGCAGCTTCGACAGGGCTAACACCGGGGAGCTGTTTTTT.